This TCR beta chain was identified during a study of regulatory T cells in long-lasting Graves disease. The ends were cut back, 5 bases at V and 0 bases at J, with 7 bases in the middle. Per the germline V gene, CDR1 is KGHDR and CDR2 is SFDVKD. This CDR3 is built from 14 residues. Time point given: persistent/refractory GD, antithyroid drugs over 5 years with positive TRAb. RNA extracted from PBMCs served as the sequencing template. Through Arm-PCR of CDR3 regions and iRepertoire HTBI primers, TCR beta libraries were built. TCRdb reprocessed the multiplex PCR reads via MiXCR and lists one record per CDR3 protein. The table has some 330,000 distinct CDR3 sequences, approximately 25% seen once; the top ten hold around 30%.

Sequenced here: peripheral blood mononuclear cells (PBMCs), sampled when the disease was refractory, from a patient treated with antithyroid drugs. The genes are TRBV24-1 and TRBJ1-5; the D is unclear. The source of this sequence is a woman in her thirties or forties with Graves disease. The chain's CDR3 is CATSAAYSNQPQHF. The CDR3 region has the DNA TGTGCCACCAGTGCAGCATATAGCAATCAGCCCCAGCATTTT.